The sequence of this TCR beta chain was determined in a study of spatial heterogeneity in lung cancer. Study-level findings and limits: Resection blood, more than follow-up blood, showed ubiquitous expanded tumor TCRs.

This clonotype has at least ten counts. Its matching antigen is unknown. Time point defined: blood at routine non-recurrence follow-up after resection. TCRs were sequenced from unsorted whole RNA of tumor, nontumor lung or PBMC. J lost 3 bases, V lost 1 base, and 16 bases had no gene match. The CDR3 loop spans 19 amino acids. The germline CDR1 and CDR2 sequences are SGHRS and YFSETQ. Individual TCR cDNA molecules each bore their own unique molecular identifier. TCRdb reprocessed the 5' RACE reads via MiXCR and lists one record per CDR3 protein. This repertoire shows about 19,000 distinct CDR3 sequences, more than 8.5% found once; its top ten account for around 34%.

V and J are TRBV5-1 and TRBJ2-7; 10 nucleotides agree with TRBD2. Sequenced material: PBMCs, taken at follow-up. The TCR comes from a female donor with early-stage non-small cell lung cancer. The CDR3, as DNA: TGCGCCAGCAGCTTGTGGTCTAGCGGGAGCCGACTGGACCTCTACGAGCAGTACTTC. Protein product: CASSLWSSGSRLDLYEQYF.